The entry below describes one T cell receptor (beta chain). This clonotype was detected once. Which antigen it targets is not known. At one boundary the junction diverges from the germline segment, which might be a read error. Donors were around 37 systemically healthy Caucasian individuals from Russia aged roughly 6 to 90 years. About 10 milliliters of peripheral blood were collected from each donor into EDTA-treated Vacutainer tubes. Ficoll-Paque density-gradient centrifugation was used to isolate PBMCs, with at least 7 million per sample. Trizol reagent was used to extract total RNA from PBMCs, with at least 6 micrograms per sample. For every donor, an aliquot of PBMCs went through flow cytometry to measure the percentages of naive CD45RAhigh/CD27high T cells. This sample is part of a study of blood T cells in healthy people across ages (dated by TCRdb to about 2015). Study-level background: Template switching captured roughly one uniquely barcoded TCR beta cDNA molecule per two T cells in model experiments. To track age-related changes in TCR beta repertoire diversity, the study relied on deep sequencing normalized with unique cDNA molecular identifiers. To avoid experimental bias, donors of different ages were spread randomly across the sequencing lanes. The donors were split into four age groups: young (average around 15 years), middle-aged (39), aged (more than 60) and long-lived (about 82). Using the same blood draw, the study looked at two additional independent replicas of 1 million unique cDNA reads for two donors, one aged 18 to 30 and the other aged 80 or older. The full study reports these points: Observed TCR beta diversity per million T cells fell roughly linearly with age, and a significant reduction was already apparent by age roughly 40. Estimates of total diversity based on one million sequenced T cells were regarded as lower bounds and as underestimates. Compared with the aged group, the long-lived group had more naive CD4+ T cells, fewer expanded clones and increased TCR diversity, suggesting age selection. Because profiling used bulk unsorted PBMCs, naive and antigen-experienced compartments could not be compared conclusively. A strong correlation was found between observed TCR beta diversity and the percentage of naive T cells measured by flow cytometry. Because donor CMV infection status was unknown, age-related changes in expanded clonotypes were potentially confounded.

The CDR3, cysteine through phenylalanine, is 17 amino acids long. Only the CDR3 part of the read is kept: 51 bases, read in frame from the first base. Library construction relied on 5' RACE. The listed sequencing device is Illumina HiSeq 2500. A second PCR of roughly 7 to 11 cycles was run with a J-beta primer mix and a sample-barcoded 5' primer. A unique molecular identifier was introduced onto each TCR beta cDNA molecule by a template-switch 5' adaptor carrying 12 random nucleotides. At least 2.5 million CDR3-containing paired-end reads were obtained from each sample. All of the RNA was converted into first-strand cDNA using the Mint cDNA synthesis kit, with a TRBC-specific oligonucleotide serving as the primer. All cDNA was treated with uracil-DNA glycosylase and then went through a first 18-cycle PCR with the universal primers M1SS and BC2_uni_R. The paper's processing steps were these. For normalization, 1 million high-quality reads were randomly selected from each sample, with every read carrying a distinct molecular identifier. Instead of being binned into consensus sequences, reads that shared molecular identifiers were thrown out. CDR3 identification, clonotype clustering and error correction used MiTCR with a Q25 quality threshold and the strictest error-elimination algorithm. A nonparametric unseen species model with Euler transformation was used to estimate lower-bound total TCR beta diversity. TCRdb reanalyzed the raw reads on its own, using fastp at Q25 for trimming and MiXCR for clone calling, and kept in-frame beta chains. Entries are consolidated by CDR3 protein sequence, retaining the most common genes and DNA. The V and J calls here are based on TCRdb, not the publication. The sample table lists roughly 930,000 distinct CDR3 sequences, approximately 49% of them with a count of one. The ten top clones hold around 15% of the sample.

Source material: blood. The TCR sequence derives from a man aged 30-40 years in good health. Recombination linked TRBV12-3 or TRBV12-4 to TRBJ2-3, and 7 junctional nucleotides match TRBD1. The CDR3 here reads CASSLDPRQGATDTLYF. In nucleotides, the sequence is TGTGCCAGCAGTTTAGATCCAAGACAGGGAGCCACAGATACGCTGTATTTT.